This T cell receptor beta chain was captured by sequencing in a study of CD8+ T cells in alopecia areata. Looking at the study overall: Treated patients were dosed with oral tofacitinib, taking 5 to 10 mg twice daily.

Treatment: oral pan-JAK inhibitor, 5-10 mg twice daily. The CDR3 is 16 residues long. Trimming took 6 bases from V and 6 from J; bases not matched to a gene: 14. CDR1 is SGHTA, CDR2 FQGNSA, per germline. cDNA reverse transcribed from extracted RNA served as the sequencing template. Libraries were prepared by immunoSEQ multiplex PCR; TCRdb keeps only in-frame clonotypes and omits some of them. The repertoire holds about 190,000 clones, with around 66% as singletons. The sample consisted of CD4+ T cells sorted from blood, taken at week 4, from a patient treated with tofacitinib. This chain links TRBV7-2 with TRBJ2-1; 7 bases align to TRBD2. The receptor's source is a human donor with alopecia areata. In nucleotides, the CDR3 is TGTGCCAGCAGACCAACCGTGTTCCGGGGGGTCAATGAGCAGTTCTTC. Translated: CASRPTVFRGVNEQFF.